Listed here is a single T cell receptor (beta chain). The sample holds one count of this clone. The target of this receptor is not known. The record has no base qualities; no much larger clone is one base away. Inclusive of the bounding cysteine and phenylalanine, the CDR3 is 17 residues long. Only the CDR3 portion is preserved as DNA: 51 bases, with reading frame beginning at the first base. CDR1 SGHTA and CDR2 FQGNSA are derived from the germline V gene. Relative to germline, V is missing 5 bases and J is missing 2 bases, with 12 bases of the junction outside any gene match. This specimen comes from a study of OX40 agonist ivuxolimab in advanced cancers. In terms of the full investigation: Ivuxolimab was a fully human IgG2 agonistic monoclonal antibody targeting the costimulatory receptor OX40 (CD134). Intravenous ivuxolimab was administered to patients every 2 weeks at six dose levels: 0.01, 0.1, 0.3, 1.5, 3 and 10 mg/kg. Of the 50 to 55 dose-escalation patients, hepatocellular carcinoma was present in about 20, melanoma in roughly 15, renal cell carcinoma in 9 and head and neck cancer in 9. In the dose-escalation cohort, 82.7% of patients were male, and the mean age was approximately 60 years, with a range of about 20 to 79. Prior anti-PD-1, anti-PD-L1 or anti-CTLA-4 therapy was permitted, and checkpoint inhibitors had been received by less than 45% of dose-escalation patients. Partial responses occurred in three dose-escalation patients: two with cutaneous melanoma and one with hepatocellular carcinoma. Peripheral TCRbeta sequencing was intended to test whether TCR sequence diversity was altered and clonal T-cell expansion was caused by ivuxolimab. The monotherapy dose-escalation portion (N of about 57 patients) of the phase I ivuxolimab trial is reported in the paper.

The trial excluded patients who had a history of autoimmune disease or who were on systemic immunosuppression. In every dose cohort, peripheral blood was drawn for TCR sequencing at baseline, cycle 4 day 1, and cycle 7 day 1. The samples were taken from a phase I, first-in-human, multicenter, open-label dose-escalation trial of ivuxolimab. Adults with locally advanced or metastatic melanoma, renal cell, hepatocellular, or head and neck squamous cell carcinoma were enrolled in the trial. CD4+ and CD8+ T cells were sorted separately from peripheral blood before TCR sequencing. What the work shows at the level of the full study, not this receptor alone: Partial responders in the 0.1-3.0 mg/kg groups had among the lowest normalized peripheral clonal expansion, especially among CD8+ T cells. Which antigens the clonally expanded peripheral T cells were specific for was not determined. Low levels of normalized T-cell clonal expansion were also seen in some nonresponding patients. After ivuxolimab, more expanded clones were found on average in CD8+ T cells than in CD4+ T cells. At doses of 0.1 to 3.0 mg/kg, clonal expansion of both CD4+ and CD8+ blood T cells was observed from baseline to week 6.

To sequence the TCRbeta CDR3 region, genomic DNA was isolated from the sorted cells. The immunoSEQ Assay was used for sequencing of TCRbeta CDR3 regions. TCRdb limited this immuneACCESS table to in-frame rearrangements with V and J called. A share of clones is missing; checked studies link under half to unresolved V genes, and the rest is unexplained. This sample lists some 11,000 clones; roughly 79% were detected once. The ten largest clonotypes hold roughly 15% of the sample. This clonotype was obtained from an adult with an advanced solid tumor such as melanoma, head and neck, liver or kidney cancer. The chain employs TRBV7-2 and TRBJ1-3; 7 junctional bases match TRBD1. The sample here was CD4+ or CD8+ T cells sorted from blood, taken in a trial of the OX40 agonist ivuxolimab. The CDR3 reads as follows: CASSNPTGTFPGNTIYF. The DNA sequence is given as TGTGCCAGCAGCAATCCGACAGGGACTTTTCCTGGAAACACCATATATTTT.